Here is one TCR beta chain with its context. This sample was taken from a study of CD8 T cells in Susac syndrome. The length of the CDR3 is 14 residues. J was trimmed by 7 bases and V by 5 bases; bases with no gene match: 4. Germline values: CDR1 DFQATT, CDR2 SNEGSKA (reference sequence). Random hexamers served to reverse transcribe roughly 0.5 to 1 ug RNA. TCRdb recomputed calls from the immunoSEQ multiplex PCR reads with MiXCR, one row per CDR3 protein. The table shows about 200,000 distinct CDR3 sequences, with 85% to 95% occurring only once. This TCR was sampled from a human donor in good health. Input material: CD4+ T cells from PBMCs. The chain recombines TRBV20-1 with TRBJ2-3, with 15 nucleotides matching TRBD2. CDR3 loop: CSAPGLAGGYTQYF. Here the CDR3 DNA reads TGCAGTGCTCCGGGACTAGCGGGGGGCTATACGCAGTATTTT.